Following are 8 T cell receptor beta chains from one sample sequenced in a study of blood T cell repertoires in COVID-19. Here immunoSEQ multiplex PCR was the method, and the copy in TCRdb shows in-frame clones only, minus some. The profile shows 450,000 or so clones, around nine tenths of them singletons. Sequencing input: peripheral blood. All receptors derive from a young man with COVID-19, enrolled during active disease.

The chain recombines TRBV14 with TRBJ2-1, with D perhaps matching TRBD1 (5 bases). Germline V gene lookup returns CDR1 SGHDN and CDR2 FVKESK. The CDR3 spans 14 residues. Trimming took 2 bases from V and 3 from J, leaving 8 bases between them. The CDR3 DNA follows: TGTGCCAGCAGCCAATCGACAGTCTACAATGAGCAGTTCTTC. Protein: CASSQSTVYNEQFF.

This chain joins TRBV7-3 and TRBJ2-7; the match to TRBD1 covers 10 bases. The CDR3 covers 14 residues. J was trimmed by 5 bases and V by 3 bases; bases with no gene match: 4. Germline CDR1 SGHTA, CDR2 FQGTGA. The CDR3 loop reads CASSLDRGSDEQYF. CDR3 bases: TGTGCCAGCAGCTTGGACAGGGGGTCTGACGAGCAGTACTTC.

This sequence joins TRBV24-1 and TRBJ1-1; possibly TRBD1 for D (6 bases). The CDR3 has 17 amino acids. Trimming cost V 7 bases and J 1 base, with 21 bases left between them. Germline V gene lookup returns CDR1 KGHDR and CDR2 SFDVKD. The CDR3 coding sequence is TGTGCCACCAGGGGGGCCGAGTCGAGGGACGGGAACACTGAAGCTTTCTTT. This encodes CATRGAESRDGNTEAFF.

This chain links TRBV3-1 (or the pseudogene TRBV3-2) with TRBJ2-7; 9 bases match TRBD1. The trim removed 4 bases at V and 5 bases at J, leaving 6 bases unmatched. CDR3 size: 14 residues. The germline V gene encodes CDR1 LGHDT and CDR2 YNNKEL (reference sequence). CDR3 amino acids: CASSRDRDFNEQYF. The CDR3 DNA reads as TGTGCCAGCAGCCGGGACAGGGACTTCAACGAGCAGTACTTC.

The rearrangement uses TRBV20-1 and TRBJ2-7; tentatively, D is TRBD1 (6 bases). Germline V gene sequence: CDR1 DFQATT, CDR2 SNEGSKA (reference sequence). CDR3 length: 13 amino acids. V lost 3 bases, J lost 3 bases, and 12 bases lay in between. This CDR3 is CSASPGQNYEQYF. The CDR3 bases are TGCAGTGCTAGTCCGGGACAAAACTACGAGCAGTACTTC.

This clone was recorded once. This rearrangement joins TRBV27 to TRBJ1-6; 8 positions match TRBD1. This CDR3 spans 13 amino acids. The V gene end was trimmed by 3 bases and the J gene end by 11 bases; junction bases not matched to a gene: 3. The germline CDR1 and CDR2 sequences are MNHEY and SMNVEV (reference sequence). CDR3 nucleotide sequence: TGTGCCAGCAGTTTCACAGGGGGAACACCCCTCCACTTT. Protein: CASSFTGGTPLHF.

This clone occurred once. This CDR3 is CASSSPTGYQETQYF. Here the CDR3 DNA reads TGTGCCAGCAGTTCCCCGACAGGGTACCAAGAGACCCAGTACTTC. J is TRBJ2-5 and V is TRBV6-7, with 7 bases lining up with TRBD1. TRBV6-7 is an open reading frame whose function is uncertain. This CDR3 spans 15 amino acids. The V gene end was trimmed by 4 bases and the J gene end by 0 bases; junction bases not matched to a gene: 5.

This rearrangement joins TRBV18 to TRBJ2-3; a possible D gene is TRBD1 (6 bases). Germline V gene sequence: CDR1 KGHSH, CDR2 LQKENI. The CDR3 is 15 amino acids. V was shortened by 1 base and J by 5 bases, with 13 bases between the two germline ends. The chain's CDR3 is CASSPRGPGRDTQYF. The CDR3 DNA sequence: TGTGCCAGCTCACCACGGGGGCCCGGACGAGATACGCAGTATTTT.